This section outlines one T cell receptor beta chain sequence together with its context. The antigen is not known. This sample is drawn from a study of cytomegalovirus exposure and HLA in healthy donors. The wider study: Some 180 million T cells yielded 110 million or so unique TCR beta sequences in earlier analysis. Around 87 million unique TCRs, all from HLA-typed donors, were included in an early release of the data. Membership in the Caucasian-associated ancestry cluster was found for around 81% of approximately 430 genotyped donors.

General study results and limits: TRBV6-2, TRBV6-3 and other indistinguishable V segments were excluded.

The PCR contained 60 Vbeta and 13 Jbeta primers. Some clones are missing from TCRdb's copy, which holds only in-frame ones; the method was immunoSEQ multiplex PCR. The sample has about 190,000 clones, around 67% seen once. The CDR3 extends over 15 amino acids. V was shortened by 4 bases and J by 1 base, with 11 bases between the two germline ends. Germline CDR1 LNHDA, CDR2 SQIVND (reference sequence). The V call is TRBV19, the J call TRBJ2-1; D remains unclear. This TCR was sampled from a woman aged 25-40 years in good health and CMV-seropositive. The sequenced material came from PBMCs. CDR3: CASSNWAGSYNEQFF. CDR3 sequence (DNA): TGTGCCAGTAGTAATTGGGCAGGATCCTACAATGAGCAGTTCTTC.